Here is one T cell receptor beta chain with its context. What it binds is not known. CDR1 SGHRS and CDR2 YFSETQ come from the germline V gene. Deletions cut 0 bases from V and 0 bases from J, with 7 bases between. The CDR3 has 15 amino acids. The sample belongs to a study of graft-versus-host responses after intestinal transplantation. Whole-study results and caveats: Allografts from individuals with graft-donor T cell macrochimerism displayed high graft-versus-host to host-versus-graft clonal ratios. GvH clonotypes were identified within recipient marrow, with a subset emerging first in ileum or blood.

Clones were sequenced by immunoSEQ multiplex PCR, and TCRdb holds only the in-frame ones, with some missing. The table shows some 36,000 clones, with roughly 95% occurring only once. The rearrangement joins TRBV5-1 to TRBJ1-3, with TRBD1 as a possible D gene (5 bases). The TCR comes from a human donor who was the organ donor for an intestinal transplant. The source material was unstimulated CD4+ T cells sorted from spleen or lymph node cells, sampled before transplant. For the CDR3, the DNA is TGCGCCAGCAGCTTGGGGGGGAACTCTGGAAACACCATATATTTT. It is translated as CASSLGGNSGNTIYF.